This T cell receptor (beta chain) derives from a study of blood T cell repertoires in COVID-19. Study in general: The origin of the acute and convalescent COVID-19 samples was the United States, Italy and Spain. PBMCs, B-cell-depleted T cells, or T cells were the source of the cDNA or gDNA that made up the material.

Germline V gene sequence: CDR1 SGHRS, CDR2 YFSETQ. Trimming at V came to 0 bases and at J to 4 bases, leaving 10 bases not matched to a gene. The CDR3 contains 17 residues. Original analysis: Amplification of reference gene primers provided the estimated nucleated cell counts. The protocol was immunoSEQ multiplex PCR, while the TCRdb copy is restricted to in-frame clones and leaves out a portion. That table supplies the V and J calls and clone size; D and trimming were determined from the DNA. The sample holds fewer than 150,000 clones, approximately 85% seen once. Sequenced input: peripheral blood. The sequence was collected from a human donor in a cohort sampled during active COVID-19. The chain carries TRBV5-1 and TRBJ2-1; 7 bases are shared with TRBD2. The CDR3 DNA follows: TGCGCCAGCAGCTTGGTTCCCCGGCTAGCGGAATACAATGAGCAGTTCTTC. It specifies CASSLVPRLAEYNEQFF.